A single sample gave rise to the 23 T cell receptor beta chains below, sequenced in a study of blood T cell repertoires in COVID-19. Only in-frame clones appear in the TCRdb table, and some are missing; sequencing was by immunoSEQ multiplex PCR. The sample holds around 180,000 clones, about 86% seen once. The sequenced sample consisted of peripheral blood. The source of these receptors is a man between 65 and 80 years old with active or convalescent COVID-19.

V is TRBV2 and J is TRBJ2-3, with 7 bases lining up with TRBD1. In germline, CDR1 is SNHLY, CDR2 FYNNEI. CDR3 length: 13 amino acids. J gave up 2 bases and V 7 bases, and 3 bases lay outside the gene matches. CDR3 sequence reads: CASKGQPTDTQYF. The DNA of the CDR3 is TGTGCCAGCAAGGGACAGCCCACAGATACGCAGTATTTT. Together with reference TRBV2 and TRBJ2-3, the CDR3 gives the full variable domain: EPEVTQTPSHQVTQMGQEVILRCVPISNHLYFYWYRQILGQKVEFLVSFYNNEISEKSEIFDDQFSVERPDGSNFTLKIRSTKLEDSAMYFCASKGQPTDTQYFGPGTRLTVL.

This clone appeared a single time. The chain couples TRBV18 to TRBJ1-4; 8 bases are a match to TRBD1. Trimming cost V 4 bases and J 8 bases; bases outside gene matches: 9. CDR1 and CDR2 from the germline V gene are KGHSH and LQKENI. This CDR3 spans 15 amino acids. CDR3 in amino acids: CASSQQGGKREKLFF. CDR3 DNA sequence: TGTGCCAGCTCACAACAGGGGGGTAAAAGAGAAAAACTGTTTTTT. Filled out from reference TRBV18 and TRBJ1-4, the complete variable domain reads NAGVMQNPRHLVRRRGQEARLRCSPMKGHSHVYWYRQLPEEGLKFMVYLQKENIIDESGMPKERFSAEFPKEGPSILRIQQVVRGDSAAYFCASSQQGGKREKLFFGSGTQLSVL.

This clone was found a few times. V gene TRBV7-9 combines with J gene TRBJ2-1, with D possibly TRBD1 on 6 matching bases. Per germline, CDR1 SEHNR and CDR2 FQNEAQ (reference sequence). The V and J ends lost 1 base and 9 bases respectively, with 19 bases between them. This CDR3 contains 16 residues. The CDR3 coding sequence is TGTGCCAGCAGCTTAGTCGGGACATACAATAGGGGTGAGCAGTTCTTC. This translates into CASSLVGTYNRGEQFF. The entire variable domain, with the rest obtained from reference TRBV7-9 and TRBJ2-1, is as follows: DTGVSQNPRHKITKRGQNVTFRCDPISEHNRLYWYRQTLGQGPEFLTYFQNEAQLEKSRLLSDRFSAERPKGSFSTLEIQRTEQGDSAMYLCASSLVGTYNRGEQFFGPGTRLTVL.

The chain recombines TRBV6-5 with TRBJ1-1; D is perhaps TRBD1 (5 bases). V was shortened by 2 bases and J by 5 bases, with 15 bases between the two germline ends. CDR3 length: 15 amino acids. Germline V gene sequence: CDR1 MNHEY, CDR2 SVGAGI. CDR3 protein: CASSYVRGSVTEAFF. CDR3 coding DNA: TGTGCCAGCAGTTACGTTAGGGGTTCGGTGACTGAAGCTTTCTTT.

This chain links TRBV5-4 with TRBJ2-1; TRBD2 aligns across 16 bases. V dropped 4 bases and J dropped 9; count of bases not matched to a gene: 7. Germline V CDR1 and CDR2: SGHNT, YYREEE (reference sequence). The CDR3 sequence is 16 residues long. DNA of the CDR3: TGTGCCAGCAGCCCGGGGACTAGCGGGAGGGAGGTTGAGCAGTTCTTC. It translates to CASSPGTSGREVEQFF.

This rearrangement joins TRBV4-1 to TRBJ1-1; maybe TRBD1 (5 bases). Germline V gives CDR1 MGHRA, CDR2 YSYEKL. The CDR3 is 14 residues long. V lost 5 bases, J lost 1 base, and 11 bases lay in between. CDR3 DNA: TGCGCCAGCAGCTACGGACAAACGAACACTGAAGCTTTCTTT. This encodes CASSYGQTNTEAFF.

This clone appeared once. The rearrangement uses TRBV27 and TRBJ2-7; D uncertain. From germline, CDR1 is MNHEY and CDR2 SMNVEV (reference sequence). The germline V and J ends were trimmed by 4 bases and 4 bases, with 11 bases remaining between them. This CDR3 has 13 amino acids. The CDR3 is CASSYPPGYEQYF. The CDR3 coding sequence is TGTGCCAGCAGTTACCCGCCCGGGTACGAGCAGTACTTC.

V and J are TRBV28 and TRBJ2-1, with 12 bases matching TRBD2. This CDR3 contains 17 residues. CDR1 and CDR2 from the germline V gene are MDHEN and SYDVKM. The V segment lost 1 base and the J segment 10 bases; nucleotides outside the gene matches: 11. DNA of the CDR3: TGTGCCAGCAGTTTATTTCCTAGCGGGAGGGTGAGAAAAGAGCAGTTCTTC. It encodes CASSLFPSGRVRKEQFF.

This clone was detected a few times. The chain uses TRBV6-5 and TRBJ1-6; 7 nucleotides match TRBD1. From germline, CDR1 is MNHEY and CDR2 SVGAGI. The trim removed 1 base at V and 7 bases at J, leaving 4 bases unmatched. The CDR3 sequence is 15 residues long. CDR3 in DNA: TGTGCCAGCAGTTACTTCCGACAGGGAAATTCACCCCTCCACTTT. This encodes CASSYFRQGNSPLHF.

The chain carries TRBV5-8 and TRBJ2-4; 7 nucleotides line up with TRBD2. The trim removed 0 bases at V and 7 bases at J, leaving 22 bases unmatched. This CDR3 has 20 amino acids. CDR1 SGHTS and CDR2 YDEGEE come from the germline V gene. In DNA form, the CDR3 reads TGTGCCAGCAGCTTGGCCCGAATAGCGGGCACAATAACGGCGAGGAACATTCAGTACTTC. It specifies CASSLARIAGTITARNIQYF.

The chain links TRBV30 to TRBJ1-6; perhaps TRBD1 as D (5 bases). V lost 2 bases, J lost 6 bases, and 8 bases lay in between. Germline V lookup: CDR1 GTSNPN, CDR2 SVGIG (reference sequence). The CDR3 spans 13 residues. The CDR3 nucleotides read TGTGCCTGGAGTCTCAGGGTTAATTCACCCCTCCACTTT. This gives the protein CAWSLRVNSPLHF.

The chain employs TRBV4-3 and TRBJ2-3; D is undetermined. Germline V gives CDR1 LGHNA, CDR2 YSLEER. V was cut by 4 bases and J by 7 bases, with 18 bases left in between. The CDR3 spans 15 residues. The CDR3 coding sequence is TGCGCCAGCAGCCCCCTCGGAGCCATCCGGAATACGCAGTATTTT. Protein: CASSPLGAIRNTQYF.

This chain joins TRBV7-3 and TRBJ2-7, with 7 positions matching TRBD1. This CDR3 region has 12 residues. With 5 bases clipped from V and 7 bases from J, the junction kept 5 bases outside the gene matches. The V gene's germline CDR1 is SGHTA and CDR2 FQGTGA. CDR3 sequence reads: CASSPDRVEQYF. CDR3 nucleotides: TGTGCCAGCAGCCCCGACAGGGTTGAGCAGTACTTC.

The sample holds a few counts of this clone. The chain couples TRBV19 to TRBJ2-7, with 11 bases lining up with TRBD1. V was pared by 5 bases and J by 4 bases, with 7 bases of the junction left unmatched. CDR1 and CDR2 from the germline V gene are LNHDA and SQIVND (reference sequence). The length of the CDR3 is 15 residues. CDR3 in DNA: TGTGCCAGTAGTCACCCCCGGGACAGGGGGTACGAGCAGTACTTC. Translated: CASSHPRDRGYEQYF.

The CDR3 DNA is TGTGCCAGCAGTTATGCCGGGACAGGGGATTACGAGCAGTACTTC. It codes for CASSYAGTGDYEQYF. The chain carries TRBV28 and TRBJ2-7; 10 positions agree with TRBD1. V was pared by 4 bases and J by 4 bases, with 7 bases of the junction left unmatched. This CDR3 has 15 residues. Looked up from germline, CDR1 is MDHEN and CDR2 is SYDVKM.

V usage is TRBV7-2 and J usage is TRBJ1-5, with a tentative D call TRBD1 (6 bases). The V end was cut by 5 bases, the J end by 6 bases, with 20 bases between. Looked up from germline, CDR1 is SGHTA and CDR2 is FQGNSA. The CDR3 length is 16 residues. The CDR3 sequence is CASSTRGDKRGQPQHF. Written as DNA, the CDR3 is TGTGCCAGCAGCACCCGCGGGGACAAGCGGGGTCAGCCCCAGCATTTT.

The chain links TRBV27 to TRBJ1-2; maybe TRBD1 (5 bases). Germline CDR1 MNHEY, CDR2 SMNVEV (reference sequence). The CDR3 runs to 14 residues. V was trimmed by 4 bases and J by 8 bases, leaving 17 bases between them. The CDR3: CASSWGDGSRGYTF. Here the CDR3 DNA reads TGTGCCAGCAGTTGGGGGGATGGCTCGCGGGGCTACACCTTC.

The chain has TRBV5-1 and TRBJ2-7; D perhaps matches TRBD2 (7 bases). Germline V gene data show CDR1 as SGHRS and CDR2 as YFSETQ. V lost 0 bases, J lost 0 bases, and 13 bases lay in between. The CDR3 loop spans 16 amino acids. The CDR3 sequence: CASSLGGGTLSYEQYF. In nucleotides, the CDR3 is TGCGCCAGCAGCTTGGGGGGGGGCACCCTCTCCTACGAGCAGTACTTC.

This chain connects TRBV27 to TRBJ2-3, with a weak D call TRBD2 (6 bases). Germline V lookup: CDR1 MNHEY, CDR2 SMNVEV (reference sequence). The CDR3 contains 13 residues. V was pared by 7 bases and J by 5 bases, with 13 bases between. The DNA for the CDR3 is TGTGCCAGCACCCCCAGGAGGGGAGATACGCAGTATTTT. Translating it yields CASTPRRGDTQYF.

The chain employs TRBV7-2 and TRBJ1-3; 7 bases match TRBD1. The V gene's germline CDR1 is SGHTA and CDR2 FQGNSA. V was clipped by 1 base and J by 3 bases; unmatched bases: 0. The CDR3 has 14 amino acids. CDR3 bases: TGTGCCAGCAGCTTAGACAGGGGTGGAAACACCATATATTTT. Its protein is CASSLDRGGNTIYF. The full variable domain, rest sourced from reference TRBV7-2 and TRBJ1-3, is GAGVSQSPSNKVTEKGKDVELRCDPISGHTALYWYRQSLGQGLEFLIYFQGNSAPDKSGLPSDRFSAERTGGSVSTLTIQRTQQEDSAVYLCASSLDRGGNTIYFGEGSWLTVV.

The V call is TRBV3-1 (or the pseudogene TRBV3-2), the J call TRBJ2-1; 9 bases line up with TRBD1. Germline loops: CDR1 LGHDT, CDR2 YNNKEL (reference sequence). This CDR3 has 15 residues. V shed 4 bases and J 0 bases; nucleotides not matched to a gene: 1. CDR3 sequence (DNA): TGTGCCAGCAGCCTACAGGGGGCCTCCTACAATGAGCAGTTCTTC. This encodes CASSLQGASYNEQFF.

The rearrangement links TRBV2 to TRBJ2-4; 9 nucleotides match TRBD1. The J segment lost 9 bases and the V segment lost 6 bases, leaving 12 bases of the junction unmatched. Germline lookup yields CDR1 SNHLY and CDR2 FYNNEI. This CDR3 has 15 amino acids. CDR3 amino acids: CASSRPGQGSPIQYF. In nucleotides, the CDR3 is TGTGCCAGCAGCCGCCCGGGACAGGGATCCCCCATTCAGTACTTC.

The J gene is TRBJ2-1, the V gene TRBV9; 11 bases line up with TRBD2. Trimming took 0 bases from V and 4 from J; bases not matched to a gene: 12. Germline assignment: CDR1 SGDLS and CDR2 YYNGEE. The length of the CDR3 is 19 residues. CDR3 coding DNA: TGTGCCAGCAGCGTAGTTCCCGGGACTAGCGGTACAGGGTACAATGAGCAGTTCTTC. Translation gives CASSVVPGTSGTGYNEQFF.